The 10 T cell receptor beta chains reported below all come from one sample, sequenced in a study of T cell changes during pregnancy in multiple sclerosis. The assay was immunoSEQ multiplex PCR, and TCRdb's table has in-frame clones only and misses some. The table records fewer than 35,000 clones, about nine tenths of them present only once. Sequences were derived from CD4+ T cells from peripheral blood mononuclear cells, sampled in the second trimester of pregnancy. Every receptor here comes from a female donor in good health, enrolled as a control in a pregnancy study.

The chain links TRBV5-5 to TRBJ2-7, with D perhaps matching TRBD1 (6 bases). The V end was cut by 4 bases, the J end by 2 bases, with 19 bases between. The CDR3 sequence is 16 residues long. Germline-derived CDR1 and CDR2 are SGHKS and YYEKEE (reference sequence). CDR3 loop: CASSLLTGHATYEQYF. The CDR3 region has the DNA TGTGCCAGCAGCCTACTCACGGGACACGCAACCTACGAGCAGTACTTC.

The chain links TRBV5-6 to TRBJ1-6; D remains ambiguous. V lost 7 bases, J lost 7 bases, and 6 bases lay in between. Germline V gene sequence: CDR1 SGHDT, CDR2 YYEEEE. The CDR3 covers 11 residues. Here the CDR3 reads CASGRNSPLHF. The CDR3 bases are TGTGCCAGCGGCCGCAATTCACCCCTCCACTTT.

This rearrangement joins TRBV18 to TRBJ2-1, with 8 bases aligning to TRBD2. CDR3 length equals 12 residues. With 3 bases clipped from V and 15 bases from J, the junction kept 7 bases outside the gene matches. CDR1 is KGHSH, CDR2 LQKENI, per germline. The CDR3 nucleotides read TGTGCCAGCTCACCGAGGGGACTAGATACGTTCTTC. Its translation: CASSPRGLDTFF.

The chain recombines TRBV30 with TRBJ1-1, with 8 bases lining up with TRBD1. Germline CDR1 GTSNPN, CDR2 SVGIG (reference sequence). The CDR3 loop spans 13 amino acids. The J segment lost 5 bases and the V segment lost 5 bases, leaving 7 bases of the junction unmatched. The CDR3 here is CAWGQGARTEAFF. In nucleotides, the CDR3 is TGTGCCTGGGGGCAGGGGGCCCGGACTGAAGCTTTCTTT.

The V call is TRBV30, the J call TRBJ2-7, with D perhaps TRBD1 (5 bases). The ends were cut back, 3 bases at V and 0 bases at J, with 9 bases in the middle. Germline CDR1 and CDR2: GTSNPN and SVGIG (reference sequence). The CDR3 loop spans 13 amino acids. The CDR3 nucleotides are TGTGCCTGGAGCCTGGACAACTCCTACGAGCAGTACTTC. It yields the protein CAWSLDNSYEQYF. The full variable domain, completed using reference TRBV30 and TRBJ2-7, is SQTIHQWPATLVQPVGSPLSLECTVEGTSNPNLYWYRQAAGRGLQLLFYSVGIGQISSEVPQNLSASRPQDRQFILSSKKLLLSDSGFYLCAWSLDNSYEQYFGPGTRLTVT.

CDR3 protein: CASTRTGGYNEQFF. The CDR3 nucleotides are TGTGCCAGCACCCGGACAGGGGGCTACAATGAGCAGTTCTTC. The V gene is TRBV6-5, the J gene TRBJ2-1; 10 bases fit TRBD1. The V gene end was trimmed by 7 bases and the J gene end by 3 bases; junction bases not matched to a gene: 3. CDR3 length equals 14 residues. Germline V gene sequence: CDR1 MNHEY, CDR2 SVGAGI.

The rearrangement uses TRBV30 and TRBJ2-3, with 7 nucleotides matching TRBD1. Germline CDR1 and CDR2: GTSNPN and SVGIG (reference sequence). The J segment lost 2 bases and the V segment lost 2 bases, leaving 7 bases of the junction unmatched. The CDR3 runs 15 residues. The CDR3 DNA reads as TGTGCCTGGAGTTCAGGGGGACAATACACAGATACGCAGTATTTT. Its translation is CAWSSGGQYTDTQYF.

V and J are TRBV25-1 and TRBJ1-6, with 9 positions matching TRBD1. The CDR3 has 16 residues. The V segment lost 3 bases and the J segment 6 bases; nucleotides outside the gene matches: 6. Germline V gene sequence: CDR1 MGHDK, CDR2 SYGVNS. CDR3 sequence (DNA): TGTGCCAGCAGTGATCGACAGGGGGTCGGTAATTCACCCCTCCACTTT. Protein product: CASSDRQGVGNSPLHF.

The chain's CDR3 is CASSPYGHYGYTF. CDR3 coding DNA: TGTGCCAGCAGCCCCTATGGGCACTATGGCTACACCTTC. The chain employs TRBV14 and TRBJ1-2; D is unresolved. Trimming stripped 4 bases from V and 3 bases from J, with 9 bases between. The CDR3 totals 13 residues. CDR1 is SGHDN and CDR2 is FVKESK in the germline V gene.

The chain combines TRBV7-2 with TRBJ2-3, with 9 bases that match TRBD1. The germline V gene encodes CDR1 SGHTA and CDR2 FQGNSA. This CDR3 region has 14 residues. V gave up 6 bases and J gave up 3 bases; unmatched junction bases: 4. The CDR3, as DNA: TGTGCCAGCAGAAGGACAGGGGTAACAGATACGCAGTATTTT. The encoded protein is CASRRTGVTDTQYF.